The rows below give T cell receptor beta chains drawn from one sample of a study of regulatory T cells in long-lasting Graves disease. TCRdb itself ran the multiplex PCR reads through MiXCR, one entry per CDR3 protein. The data show 450,000 to 700,000 distinct CDR3 sequences, 13% seen once. A further study also used this sample, focusing on T cells in Graves' hyperthyroidism and ophthalmopathy.

This specimen was peripheral blood mononuclear cells (PBMCs), taken at new diagnosis, from a patient treated with antithyroid drugs. Source of these receptors: a man under 40 with Graves disease. Each CDR3 is given without its conserved first and last residue. Each record gives: CDR3 protein, V gene, J gene.

CDR3aa: ASDSWGGPNTGELF
v_gene: TRBV28
j_gene: TRBJ2-2

CDR3aa: ASSLAKGWGAVEDTEAF
v_gene: TRBV12-3/TRBV12-4
j_gene: TRBJ1-1

CDR3aa: ASSLNSEQPQH
v_gene: TRBV7-8
j_gene: TRBJ1-5

CDR3aa: ASSSLAGAPYNEQF
v_gene: TRBV28
j_gene: TRBJ2-1

CDR3aa: ASSKGQTHSGANVLT
v_gene: TRBV19
j_gene: TRBJ2-6

CDR3aa: SARDNDPNTEAF
v_gene: TRBV20-1
j_gene: TRBJ1-1

CDR3aa: ASSLEEGRQAF
v_gene: TRBV12-3/TRBV12-4
j_gene: TRBJ1-1

CDR3aa: SATPRTVAKNIQY
v_gene: TRBV20-1
j_gene: TRBJ2-4

CDR3aa: ASSLSPPLH
v_gene: TRBV28
j_gene: TRBJ1-6

CDR3aa: SASGGTSGTSSYEQY
v_gene: TRBV20-1
j_gene: TRBJ2-7

CDR3aa: ASSRGQANEQF
v_gene: TRBV2
j_gene: TRBJ2-1

CDR3aa: AISRQGASDTQY
v_gene: TRBV10-3
j_gene: TRBJ2-3

CDR3aa: ASSSVSDTQY
v_gene: TRBV27
j_gene: TRBJ2-3

CDR3aa: ASSHRFTYEQY
v_gene: TRBV25-1
j_gene: TRBJ2-7

CDR3aa: SAPRQFNQPQH
v_gene: TRBV20-1
j_gene: TRBJ1-5

CDR3aa: AISETEGTEAF
v_gene: TRBV10-3
j_gene: TRBJ1-1

CDR3aa: ASSHGLAGEPSYEQY
v_gene: TRBV7-2
j_gene: TRBJ2-7

CDR3aa: ASSLWGEAGRDTDTQY
v_gene: TRBV7-3
j_gene: TRBJ2-3

CDR3aa: SARERLAGVRWRTDTQY
v_gene: TRBV20-1
j_gene: TRBJ2-3

CDR3aa: AWSIDSFTEAF
v_gene: TRBV30
j_gene: TRBJ1-1

CDR3aa: ASSGGQTYNEQF
v_gene: TRBV5-1
j_gene: TRBJ2-1

CDR3aa: SVRGYRGKGSNTEAF
v_gene: TRBV29-1
j_gene: TRBJ1-1